The 9 T cell receptor beta chains in this list originate from one sample, sequenced in a study of T cell responses to AZD1222 COVID-19 vaccine. Some clones are missing from TCRdb's copy, which holds only in-frame ones; the method was immunoSEQ multiplex PCR. This table has 95,000 to 150,000 clones, around 93% appearing once. The sequencing used peripheral blood, collected on day 0 of AZD1222 vaccination. These receptors were collected from an adult in good health.

The chain links TRBV4-3 to TRBJ2-7, with 8 bases identical to TRBD1. Germline assignment: CDR1 LGHNA and CDR2 YSLEER. With V trimmed by 0 bases and J by 4 bases, 5 bases remained unmatched. The CDR3 has 15 residues. The CDR3 region is CASSQDSGGSYEQYF. The DNA for the CDR3 is TGCGCCAGCAGCCAAGATTCAGGGGGCTCATACGAGCAGTACTTC.

This clone was seen a single time. CDR3 region: CAWSVGVSYNEQFF. Here the CDR3 DNA reads TGTGCCTGGAGTGTCGGGGTATCCTACAATGAGCAGTTCTTC. The V and J genes are TRBV30 and TRBJ2-1; TRBD2 might be the D (5 bases). The V gene lost 0 bases and the J gene lost 1 base, with 7 bases spanning the gap. The germline V gene encodes CDR1 GTSNPN and CDR2 SVGIG (reference sequence). This CDR3 comprises 14 residues.

The chain uses TRBV19 and TRBJ2-2; 8 bases fit TRBD2. V was clipped by 8 bases and J by 5 bases; unmatched bases: 10. Germline-derived CDR1 and CDR2 are LNHDA and SQIVND (reference sequence). This CDR3 is 15 amino acids long. The CDR3 bases are TGTGCCAGTCGCATTGAGACGGGAGGGACCGGGGAGCTGTTTTTT. It yields the protein CASRIETGGTGELFF. Combining the CDR3 with reference TRBV19 and TRBJ2-2 gives the whole variable domain DGGITQSPKYLFRKEGQNVTLSCEQNLNHDAMYWYRQDPGQGLRLIYYSQIVNDFQKGDIAEGYSVSREKKESFPLTVTSAQKNPTAFYLCASRIETGGTGELFFGEGSRLTVL.

In regard to this clone: Other DNA sequences in the sample encode the same CDR3. The rearrangement joins TRBV6-2 or TRBV6-3 to TRBJ1-5; D call uncertain. Germline V lookup: CDR1 MNHEY, CDR2 SVGEGT. Trimming left V 0 bases short and J 6 bases short, with 3 bases between. The CDR3 runs 12 residues. The DNA for the CDR3 is TGTGCCAGCAGTTACTCAGGTCAGCCCCAGCATTTT. It codes for CASSYSGQPQHF.

A single count supports this clone. This rearrangement joins TRBV27 to TRBJ1-1; 10 bases agree with TRBD1. V was clipped by 4 bases and J by 12 bases; unmatched bases: 11. Germline V lookup: CDR1 MNHEY, CDR2 SMNVEV (reference sequence). The CDR3 runs 14 residues. DNA for the CDR3: TGTGCCAGCAGTTCTATCCCTCCGGACAGGGGGACTTTCTTT. As protein: CASSSIPPDRGTFF.

The chain uses TRBV10-3 and TRBJ1-1; D ambiguous. The germline V gene encodes CDR1 ENHRY and CDR2 SYGVKD. Deletions cut 5 bases from V and 1 base from J, with 14 bases between. The CDR3 extends over 15 amino acids. The CDR3 bases are TGTGCCATCAGTCCTACCGACTCCCCGAACACTGAAGCTTTCTTT. This encodes CAISPTDSPNTEAFF.

Concerning this clone itself: At one boundary the junction diverges from the germline segment, which might be a read error. J is TRBJ2-1 and V is TRBV7-2; 12 nucleotides match TRBD2. The CDR3 is made up of 16 amino acids. Germline assignment: CDR1 SGHTA and CDR2 FQGNSA. The CDR3 is CASSFRTSGNLSPHIF. The DNA of the CDR3 is TGTGCCAGCAGCTTTAGGACTAGCGGGAATCTGTCCCCACACATCTTC.

The chain is built from TRBV7-2 and TRBJ2-7; the D is unclear. V was shortened by 3 bases and J by 0 bases, with 12 bases between the two germline ends. The CDR3 spans 15 residues. Per germline, CDR1 SGHTA and CDR2 FQGNSA. CDR3 in amino acids: CASSFAQGFSYEQYF. The CDR3 nucleotides read TGTGCCAGCAGCTTTGCCCAAGGTTTCTCCTACGAGCAGTACTTC.

The chain is built from TRBV5-1 and TRBJ2-1, with D uncertain. The CDR3 loop spans 14 amino acids. V was pared by 0 bases and J by 3 bases, with 7 bases between. Germline CDR1 and CDR2: SGHRS and YFSETQ. This chain's CDR3 is CASSLVADYNEQFF. The CDR3 bases are TGCGCCAGCAGCTTGGTGGCAGACTACAATGAGCAGTTCTTC.